This record concerns one T cell receptor beta chain sequence. Its antigen remains unidentified. The input lacks base qualities; no much larger clone sits a single base away. During the collection period, no infections or other immune events were recorded for the healthy donors. Blood repertoires from healthy donors were used as a training cohort for calibrating time-dependent variance in a beta-binomial model of differential abundance of T-cell clones. There were roughly 10 healthy donors in the training cohort, of whom 3 were female and 7 were male. Donor ages ranged from about 25 to 64 years, with an average of approximately 43 years. Whole blood, obtained from a commercial supplier, was collected from each healthy donor at three time points spaced two weeks apart. For immunosequencing, genomic DNA was extracted from whole blood that had not been sorted. Trimming at the junction amounts to 5 bases on V and 1 base on J, and the germline ends lie 24 bases apart. The CDR3 numbers 19 residues from cysteine through phenylalanine. The only DNA kept is the CDR3, 57 bases in frame from the first base. According to the germline V gene (reference sequence), CDR1 reads LNHDA and CDR2 reads SQIVND.

The sample comes from a study of identifying expanded T cells in peripheral blood (dated by TCRdb to about 2019). Broadly, across the study: Separate aliquots of the same genomic DNA pool were sequenced to produce technical replicates, and four replicates were compared in pairs. On the study overall, not on this receptor specifically: Across all healthy-donor time intervals, the beta-binomial model significantly cut both the number of clones called differentially abundant and the false-positive rate. Roughly 1.2 differentially abundant clones were flagged by the binomial model between technical replicates, whereas about 16 and 20 were flagged over approximately two weeks and four weeks, respectively. The authors expected that over much longer intervals, such as months to years, biological variance in healthy repertoires might increase even further. Across all healthy donors, variance in clone template counts between roughly two-week samples was found to increase significantly with total template count.

TCRbeta CDR3 regions were profiled by bias-controlled multiplex PCR amplification of genomic DNA with the immunoSEQ Assay. Turning to the authors' computational methods: To quantify the absolute abundance of each unique TCRbeta CDR3 region, the sequences were collapsed and filtered. Differential abundance was tested with a binomial (Fisher-equivalent) model and with a beta-binomial model adding time-dependent variance fitted from healthy donors. Clones with fewer than 5 combined templates were excluded, and clones with Benjamini-Hochberg FDR below 0.01 were called differentially abundant. The form v = (b*log(k)+a)^2 was used to model beta-binomial variance as a function of total template count across the two samples. Sourced from immuneACCESS, this table was stored by TCRdb with only in-frame sequences that have V and J called. A share of the clones is absent; for the studies checked, an unresolved V gene accounts for under half, and the remainder has no known explanation. V, J and clone size are taken as reported in that table, and D and trimming were inferred from the DNA itself. The sample yields around 130,000 clones; approximately 86% were counted once. The leading ten clones occupy more than 7% of the sample.

The TCR originated in a person aged 18 to 75 in good health. Recombination connected TRBV19 to TRBJ1-5; TRBD1 is a possible D gene, resting on 6 matching bases. The sample was blood. This receptor carries the CDR3 CASSPRVGAGSVSNQPQHF. The nucleotides are TGTGCCAGTAGTCCGAGAGTGGGGGCCGGGTCAGTCAGCAATCAGCCCCAGCATTTT.